The entry below gives a single TCR beta chain sequence along with its context. Its antigen is not identified. Germline CDR1 and CDR2: MNHEY and SVGAGI. J gave up 4 bases and V 5 bases, and 10 bases lay outside the gene matches. The CDR3 spans 15 residues. The sample is drawn from a study of blood T cells in healthy people across ages. A second PCR of 7 to 11 cycles used a sample-barcoded 5' primer and a J-beta primer mix. TCRdb ran MiXCR on the 5' RACE reads and lists one entry per CDR3 protein. The top ten hold roughly 34% of the sample, which has 660,000 or so distinct CDR3 sequences, around three fifths seen once. Findings and limits, study-wide: Since the PBMCs were unsorted, naive and antigen-experienced cells could not be conclusively compared.

The rearrangement joins TRBV6-5 to TRBJ1-2; 7 bases align to TRBD1. This receptor was taken from a man aged 60 to 69 in good health. Sequencing was performed on blood. This chain's CDR3 is CASSDLGQSSYGYTF. As DNA, the CDR3 is TGTGCCAGCAGTGATTTGGGACAGAGTTCCTATGGCTACACCTTC.